This T cell receptor beta chain was profiled in a study of beta chain features in type 1 diabetes. Once sorted, every population was more than 95% pure. General study points: More deletions and fewer insertions at VDJ junctions were found in patients with type 1 diabetes. Among patients, naive, central memory and Treg TCRB repertoires appeared more similar than among healthy donors.

In regard to this clone: The antigen remains unidentified.

Per germline, CDR1 ENHRY and CDR2 SYGVKD. The ends were cut back, 7 bases at V and 3 bases at J, with 13 bases in the middle. The CDR3 is 13 amino acids. Since all of the isolated RNA was reverse transcribed, expressed TCRB transcripts were what got sequenced. Naive, central memory and regulatory T cell samples came to a mean of approximately 3.57 million reads. Clones were read by immunoSEQ multiplex PCR, and TCRdb kept only the in-frame ones, dropping some. The sample yields roughly 130,000 clones, about 9.2% seen once. The clonotype was recovered from a man between 18 and 29 years old in good health. The source material was central memory CD4+ T cells from blood. The rearrangement joins TRBV10-3 to TRBJ2-7, with TRBD1 as a possible D gene (6 bases). CDR3 nucleotides: TGTGCCATCACCAACAGGGAATACTACGAGCAGTACTTC. This translates into CAITNREYYEQYF.